A single sample gave rise to the 20 T cell receptor beta chains below, sequenced in a study of monozygotic twins with inflammatory bowel disease. TCRdb reprocessed the 5' RACE reads and keeps a single row for each CDR3 protein, giving no DNA. Found here are 420,000 or so distinct CDR3 sequences; the top ten clones hold more than 2%. The sample comprised blood. The receptor source for this set is a human donor with ulcerative colitis or Crohn's disease, or a healthy co-twin of an affected twin (not recorded which).

This chain's CDR3 is CASSQDPAGGPWEQYF. The chain recombines TRBV4-3 with TRBJ2-7; TCRdb picks TRBD2, but there is no DNA to check that call. This CDR3 region has 16 residues. Germline V CDR1 and CDR2: LGHNA, YSLEER.

J is TRBJ2-2 and V is TRBV9; TCRdb gives TRBD2 as the D gene, but with no DNA this cannot be confirmed. CDR1 and CDR2 from the germline V gene are SGDLS and YYNGEE. The CDR3 runs to 16 residues. The CDR3 sequence is CASSPTSGLDTGELFF.

The chain recombines TRBV7-9 with TRBJ2-5; TCRdb picks TRBD2, but there is no DNA to check that call. Germline V lookup: CDR1 SEHNR, CDR2 FQNEAQ (reference sequence). CDR3 length: 15 amino acids. The CDR3 spells CASSLAAGEVETQYF.

The V gene is TRBV4-2, the J gene TRBJ2-1; the D gene TCRdb calls, TRBD2, cannot be checked with no DNA. Germline values: CDR1 LGHNA, CDR2 YNFKEQ. The length of the CDR3 is 13 residues. The CDR3 loop is CASSLLVSNEQFF.

The chain carries TRBV3-1 and TRBJ1-1; checking the TCRdb D call of TRBD1 is not possible without DNA. The CDR3 spans 13 residues. Germline V lookup: CDR1 LGHDT, CDR2 YNNKEL (reference sequence). This CDR3 is CASSSRVGAEAFF.

The gene calls are TRBV7-9 and TRBJ1-2; without DNA, the TCRdb call of TRBD1 cannot be checked. This CDR3 contains 16 residues. The germline V gene has CDR1 SEHNR and CDR2 FQNEAQ (reference sequence). This CDR3 is CASSLGGARTNYGYTF.

The chain employs TRBV5-1 and TRBJ2-1; checking the TCRdb D call of TRBD1 is not possible without DNA. This CDR3 is 16 amino acids long. Germline assignment: CDR1 SGHRS and CDR2 YFSETQ. This CDR3 is CASRGLGTGGYNEQFF. Filled out from reference TRBV5-1 and TRBJ2-1, the complete variable domain reads KAGVTQTPRYLIKTRGQQVTLSCSPISGHRSVSWYQQTPGQGLQFLFEYFSETQRNKGNFPGRFSGRQFSNSRSEMNVSTLELGDSALYLCASRGLGTGGYNEQFFGPGTRLTVL.

The V and J genes are TRBV7-2 and TRBJ2-7; TCRdb's D gene call, TRBD1, goes unchecked for lack of DNA. CDR3 length: 15 amino acids. Germline-derived CDR1 and CDR2 are SGHTA and FQGNSA. The CDR3: CASSPRGTGFYEQYF.

The rearrangement links TRBV5-5 to TRBJ2-1; TCRdb picks TRBD2, but there is no DNA to check that call. CDR1 and CDR2 from the germline V gene are SGHKS and YYEKEE (reference sequence). The CDR3 spans 15 residues. The CDR3 loop reads CASSSRLAGEIEQFF.

J is TRBJ2-3 and V is TRBV3-1; checking the TCRdb D call of TRBD1 is not possible without DNA. CDR1 and CDR2 (germline): LGHDT, YNNKEL (reference sequence). The CDR3 is 17 amino acids. The CDR3 reads CASSQESGGGATDTQYF.

The rearrangement joins TRBV11-2 to TRBJ2-1; the D call of TRBD1 rests on TCRdb alone, since no DNA is present to check it. Germline values: CDR1 SGHAT, CDR2 FQNNGV. This CDR3 contains 14 residues. The CDR3 is CASSTGTVFSEQFF.

The CDR3 reads CSAGQNAGGEEKLFF. V is TRBV20-1 and J is TRBJ1-4; TCRdb returns TRBD1, unconfirmable since there is no DNA. Germline V gene lookup returns CDR1 DFQATT and CDR2 SNEGSKA (reference sequence). The CDR3 loop spans 15 amino acids.

The rearrangement joins TRBV6-2 or TRBV6-3 to TRBJ2-2; TCRdb reports TRBD1, a call that lacks DNA to check it against. The CDR3 is made up of 19 amino acids. In germline, CDR1 is MNHEY, CDR2 SVGEGT. This CDR3 is CASRVRTGLPEQPTGELFF.

The chain carries TRBV7-6 and TRBJ1-1; TCRdb lists TRBD1, though no DNA is available to test this call. Germline V gene sequence: CDR1 SGHVS, CDR2 FNYEAQ. The length of the CDR3 is 16 residues. CDR3 region: CASSLGQRFGGTEAFF.

The rearrangement joins TRBV29-1 to TRBJ2-7; TCRdb's D call of TRBD2 is untestable without DNA. Germline V gives CDR1 SQVTM, CDR2 ANQGSEA. The CDR3 is 17 residues long. This chain's CDR3 is CSVGSTSGRTSSYEQYF.

The chain carries TRBV7-2 and TRBJ2-5. Germline values: CDR1 SGHTA, CDR2 FQGNSA. CDR3 length: 13 residues. The CDR3 here is CASSFNQQETQYF.

V and J are TRBV20-1 and TRBJ1-1. The CDR3 is 13 amino acids. Germline CDR1 DFQATT, CDR2 SNEGSKA (reference sequence). The CDR3 sequence: CSASINTNTEAFF.

This chain connects TRBV7-2 to TRBJ2-3. Per the germline V gene, CDR1 is SGHTA and CDR2 is FQGNSA. The CDR3 runs to 15 residues. The CDR3 protein is CASSKSELRTDTQYF.

This chain uses TRBV20-1 with TRBJ2-1; TCRdb outputs TRBD1, but without DNA this stays unchecked. Germline CDR1 reads DFQATT; CDR2 reads SNEGSKA (reference sequence). The CDR3 is 15 residues long. CDR3 in amino acids: CSAQTSPWGYNEQFF.

The V call is TRBV25-1, the J call TRBJ1-3. The CDR3 has 16 residues. Germline CDR1 is MGHDK and CDR2 is SYGVNS. This CDR3 is CASSDRRQGTGNTIYF.